This T cell receptor (beta chain) was identified during a study of T cells in Graves' hyperthyroidism and ophthalmopathy. Study-level findings and limits: Separation of ophthalmopathy from stable hyperthyroidism was achieved by a 13 V-J model.

The CDR3 regions of TCR beta were amplified from RNA transcripts. The TCR CDR3 was amplified in a first-round RT-PCR using the HTBI primer set. TCRdb reanalysed the multiplex PCR reads using MiXCR and keeps one entry per CDR3 protein. Among roughly 740,000 distinct CDR3 sequences listed, about a sixth were seen once. Aged 18 to 65, the patients had hyperthyroidism that was newly diagnosed and had lasted under 2 months. With respect to this clonotype: Its antigen is undetermined.

Trimming stripped 9 bases from V and 6 bases from J, with 25 bases between. CDR3 size: 16 residues. The germline CDR1 and CDR2 sequences are LGHNT and FRNRAP. J is TRBJ2-3 and V is TRBV12-5, with D maybe TRBD1 (6 bases). Sequences were obtained from blood. The sequence came from a man younger than 35 with Graves' hyperthyroidism. CDR3 DNA: TGTGCTAGCCTGGAACCGCGGACAGCCCCGGTGGATACGCAGTATTTT. As protein: CASLEPRTAPVDTQYF.